This entry features one TCR beta chain sequence. This sample was taken from a study of blood T cell repertoires in COVID-19. Across the whole study: The study drew acute and convalescent COVID-19 samples from the United States, Italy and Spain. T cells, B-cell-depleted T cells, or PBMCs provided the cDNA or gDNA that served as material.

Per the authors' pipeline: Reference gene primers were amplified, and this amplification served to estimate nucleated cell counts. Generated by immunoSEQ multiplex PCR, the TCRdb table keeps only in-frame clones and is missing some. V and J calls and clone size come straight from that table; D and trimming were deduced from the DNA. The table includes roughly 86,000 clones, around 81% detected once. The source material was peripheral blood. The TCR sequence derives from a woman between 65 and 79 years old with acute or convalescent COVID-19.

The CDR3 DNA reads TGTGCCAGCAGCGCGGGACAGAACCCTGAAAAACTGTTTTTT. As protein: CASSAGQNPEKLFF. The rearrangement joins TRBV9 to TRBJ1-4; 7 bases are shared with TRBD1. The junction had 6 bases not matched to a gene; V was cut back by 3 bases and J by 7 bases. The CDR3 is 14 residues long. Germline CDR1 reads SGDLS; CDR2 reads YYNGEE.